This T cell receptor beta chain was recovered during a study of glioma-infiltrating T cells. Germline lookup yields CDR1 LGHNA and CDR2 YNFKEQ. The CDR3 spans 17 residues. V trimming: 2 bases; J trimming: 3 bases; junction bases outside the gene matches: 10. The sample holds a few counts of this clonotype. Its cognate antigen is unknown. Broader study findings: Signature shared blood CDR3 motifs were enriched in low-divergence and depleted in high-divergence patients.

TCR alpha and beta CDR3 regions were amplified from RNA using iRepertoire nested multiplex PCR. TCRdb fed the multiplex PCR reads into MiXCR, producing one record per CDR3 protein. The table includes about 380,000 distinct CDR3 sequences, 41% detected once. The receptor comes from a human donor with low-grade glioma or glioblastoma, undergoing nonglioma brain surgery, or in good health (not recorded which). The chain combines TRBV4-2 with TRBJ2-4; TRBD1 aligns across 7 bases. The sample taken for sequencing was glioma tissue, nonneoplastic brain tissue, or PBMCs (not recorded which). Here the CDR3 DNA reads TGTGCCAGCAGCCAACGTAAGACAGGGACGGGCAAAAACATTCAGTACTTC. It encodes CASSQRKTGTGKNIQYF.